Presented here are 6 T cell receptor beta chains from one specimen sequenced in a study of tumor and adjacent non-tumor tissue in lung cancer. TCRbeta libraries were built with three rounds of nested PCR, modified from ARM-PCR. MiXCR, run by TCRdb on the multiplex PCR reads, gives a single entry per CDR3 protein. Of tens of thousands of distinct CDR3 sequences detected, over 70% appear once; the ten largest clones hold approximately 12%. This sample's RNA came from whole unsorted tissue. Material: lung tumor tissue. These receptors all stem from a woman in her 50s with non-small cell lung cancer.

In regard to this clonotype: The missing conserved phenylalanine or tryptophan at the end of this CDR3 makes a read error likely. This chain links TRBV10-3 with TRBJ2-7; 7 bases match TRBD1. Looked up from germline, CDR1 is ENHRY and CDR2 is SYGVKD. With 8 bases clipped from V and 6 bases from J, the junction kept 16 bases outside the gene matches. This CDR3 contains 15 residues. DNA of the CDR3: TGTGCCATCGGCGGAGTGAGACAGGGAGCTTCCGAGCAGTACCTC. It yields the protein CAIGGVRQGASEQYL.

This chain connects TRBV24-1 to TRBJ2-3, with no clear D. The CDR3 sequence is 12 residues long. Germline CDR1 is KGHDR and CDR2 is SFDVKD. The CDR3 region is CPRESREDTQYF. The DNA for the CDR3 is TGTCCTAGGGAAAGCCGCGAGGATACGCAGTATTTT.

For this clonotype: This likely comes from a read error, as the CDR3 has no conserved phenylalanine or tryptophan at its end. This chain links TRBV29-1 with TRBJ2-2; 7 bases line up with TRBD2. Germline V CDR1 and CDR2: SQVTM, ANQGSEA. The CDR3 totals 14 residues. In nucleotides, the CDR3 is TGCAGCGTTGGGGGACTAACGAACACTGGGGAGCTGTTTTAT. Translating it yields CSVGGLTNTGELFY.

Only a few counts were recorded for this clonotype. This likely comes from a read error, as the CDR3 has no conserved phenylalanine or tryptophan at its end. The rearrangement uses TRBV20-1 and TRBJ2-7; 8 bases match TRBD1. The germline V gene encodes CDR1 DFQATT and CDR2 SNEGSKA (reference sequence). V lost 4 bases, J lost 3 bases, and 8 bases stayed unmatched. The CDR3 extends over 14 amino acids. The CDR3 sequence: CSANPGTGGYEQYL. DNA for the CDR3: TGCAGTGCTAACCCCGGGACAGGAGGCTACGAGCAGTACCTC.

This CDR3 is CASSSDGASGFYEQYF. CDR3 DNA: TGTGCCAGCAGCTCAGATGGGGCTAGTGGATTTTACGAGCAGTACTTC. The rearrangement links TRBV11-3 to TRBJ2-7, with D tentatively TRBD1 (5 bases). The germline gives CDR1 SGHNT, CDR2 YENEEA. V lost 4 bases to trimming and J lost 4 bases, with 20 bases between them. This CDR3 has 16 residues.

As for this clonotype: The germline gene is not matched at one end of the junction; a read error may be the cause. This chain connects TRBV7-9 to TRBJ2-7, with 11 bases aligning to TRBD1. The length of the CDR3 is 13 residues. CDR1 SEHNR and CDR2 FQNEAQ come from the germline V gene (reference sequence). This CDR3 reads CASSRTGGNEQHF. The CDR3 DNA reads as TGTGCCAGCTCCCGGACAGGGGGCAACGAGCAGCACTTC.